The present TCR beta chain was sequenced within a study of cytomegalovirus exposure and HLA in healthy donors. CDR1 and CDR2 from the germline V gene are DFQATT and SNEGSKA (reference sequence). Trimming took off 5 bases at V and 14 bases at J, with 13 bases between the two ends. The CDR3 extends over 11 amino acids. Notes on this clone: Its antigen is still unknown.

Whole-study results and caveats: The study flagged about 160 TCR beta chains as cytomegalovirus-associated.

PCR primers comprised 60 Vbeta and 13 Jbeta primers. Measured with immunoSEQ multiplex PCR; TCRdb has only the in-frame clones, and not every one. The table lists around 200,000 clones, roughly 83% of them singletons, with approximately 2.2% in the top ten. The chain joins TRBV20-1 to TRBJ1-6; D uncertain. The TCR sequence derives from a woman aged 45 to 65 in good health and CMV-seronegative. Sequencing was performed on PBMCs. This CDR3 is CSAGEGIALHF. The CDR3 DNA reads as TGCAGTGCTGGGGAGGGAATAGCCCTCCACTTT.